A single sample gave rise to the 30 T cell receptor beta chains below, sequenced in a study of shared clonotypes between healthy human individuals. Produced via immunoSEQ multiplex PCR; TCRdb's table is partial and in-frame only. This sample yields around 1.9 million clones, of which under 95% are seen a single time; around 1.7% belongs to the top ten. Naive-designated CD8 cells lacked CD45RO, were positively enriched for CCR7, and omitted terminally differentiated effector memory CD45RA+ cells. Sequencing used naive CD8+ T cells from PBMCs. The receptors were sampled from a man aged 18 to 35 in good health. Some clones in this sample may be carry-over from other donors' samples.

The chain employs TRBV9 and TRBJ2-1; 14 bases match TRBD2. This CDR3 is built from 19 residues. Trimming took 3 bases from V and 0 from J; bases not matched to a gene: 8. Germline values: CDR1 SGDLS, CDR2 YYNGEE. In DNA form, the CDR3 reads TGTGCCAGCAGCGACGGGACTAGCGGGAGCCCCAGCTCCTACAATGAGCAGTTCTTC. It translates to CASSDGTSGSPSSYNEQFF.

The chain is built from TRBV28 and TRBJ1-1; D is perhaps TRBD1 (6 bases). Deletions cut 8 bases from V and 0 bases from J, with 16 bases between. CDR3 length: 15 residues. CDR1 and CDR2 (germline): MDHEN, SYDVKM. The CDR3 region has the DNA TGTGCCAGCGGGGCAACAAGGGGGTTGAACACTGAAGCTTTCTTT. This codes for CASGATRGLNTEAFF.

Comment on this clone: Relative to the germline gene, one junction end is altered; a read error may explain this. The same CDR3 can be traced to other DNA sequences in this sample. The chain couples TRBV6-1 to TRBJ1-1, with D possibly TRBD1 on 6 matching bases. Germline V CDR1 and CDR2: MNHNS, SASEGT. The length of the CDR3 is 15 residues. Written as DNA, the CDR3 is TGTGCCAGCAGAGTCTCCGGGACATGGACTAAAGAGGCTTTTTTT. Its protein is CASRVSGTWTKEAFF.

This sequence joins TRBV19 and TRBJ1-1; D unclear. Trimming removed 8 bases from V and 7 bases from J, with 14 bases in between. This CDR3 region has 12 residues. Germline V gene lookup returns CDR1 LNHDA and CDR2 SQIVND (reference sequence). CDR3 protein: CASVTLDLEAFF. DNA of the CDR3: TGTGCCAGTGTGACCTTAGACCTTGAAGCTTTCTTT.

The chain joins TRBV6-5 to TRBJ2-5; D may match TRBD1 or TRBD2 (7 bases each). Trimming shortened V by 6 bases and J by 4 bases, and 15 bases separated the two germline ends. CDR1 is MNHEY and CDR2 is SVGAGI in the germline V gene. The CDR3 consists of 14 residues. The CDR3 sequence: CASRVTGEGETQYF. CDR3 nucleotides: TGTGCCAGCAGAGTAACAGGGGAGGGAGAGACCCAGTACTTC.

The chain carries TRBV10-2 and TRBJ2-1; 8 positions match TRBD1. This CDR3 has 14 amino acids. Germline values: CDR1 WSHSY, CDR2 SAAADI. With V trimmed by 3 bases and J by 8 bases, 6 bases remained unmatched. CDR3 nucleotides: TGCGCCAGCAGTGAAGACAGGGGTATCGATGAGCAGTTCTTC. Amino acids: CASSEDRGIDEQFF.

In its sample, this clone was seen once. The genes are TRBV11-2 and TRBJ2-5; 10 positions agree with TRBD2. Looked up from germline, CDR1 is SGHAT and CDR2 is FQNNGV. The CDR3 is 14 residues long. V shed 5 bases and J 4 bases; nucleotides not matched to a gene: 4. This CDR3 is CASSKREGTETQYF. CDR3 nucleotide sequence: TGTGCCAGCAGCAAGCGGGAGGGTACAGAGACCCAGTACTTC.

The chain has TRBV10-2 and TRBJ2-6; no firm D call. CDR1 is WSHSY, CDR2 SAAADI, per germline. Trimming pared 7 bases from V and 0 bases from J, leaving 7 bases between. The CDR3 is made up of 14 amino acids. This CDR3 reads CASKEHSGANVLTF. CDR3 nucleotide sequence: TGCGCCAGCAAAGAGCACTCTGGGGCCAACGTCCTGACTTTC.

This clone was detected once. Within the sample, other DNA sequences also encode this same CDR3. The rearrangement links TRBV27 to TRBJ1-2; D ambiguous. The germline V and J ends were trimmed by 5 bases and 2 bases, with 6 bases remaining between them. CDR1 is MNHEY and CDR2 is SMNVEV in the germline V gene (reference sequence). The CDR3 contains 12 residues. CDR3 in DNA: TGTGCCAGCAGTACGGGAAACTATGGCTACACCTTC. It encodes CASSTGNYGYTF.

This chain uses TRBV4-3 with TRBJ2-7; D call uncertain. The V gene's germline CDR1 is LGHNA and CDR2 YSLEER. The V gene lost 2 bases and the J gene lost 4 bases, with 12 bases spanning the gap. The CDR3 contains 14 residues. Written as DNA, the CDR3 is TGCGCCAGCAGCCAAACCCGCATGTTTTACGAGCAGTACTTC. It yields the protein CASSQTRMFYEQYF.

This clone showed up just once. The V and J genes are TRBV19 and TRBJ1-5; D unclear. Germline V gives CDR1 LNHDA, CDR2 SQIVND (reference sequence). Trimming shortened V by 6 bases and J by 2 bases, and 14 bases separated the two germline ends. The CDR3 extends over 15 amino acids. The CDR3 region is CASSTPRWGNQPQHF. The CDR3, as DNA: TGTGCCAGTAGCACCCCAAGATGGGGCAATCAGCCCCAGCATTTT.

The rearrangement uses TRBV5-1 and TRBJ2-7, with D perhaps assigned TRBD1 or TRBD2 (5 bases each). Per germline, CDR1 SGHRS and CDR2 YFSETQ. This CDR3 spans 14 amino acids. V dropped 5 bases and J dropped 0 bases, with 12 bases sitting between them. CDR3 in amino acids: CASSPGPSSYEQYF. DNA for the CDR3: TGCGCCAGCAGTCCGGGACCCAGCTCCTACGAGCAGTACTTC.

Of note for this clone: The same CDR3 is also encoded by other DNA sequences in this sample. The rearrangement joins TRBV28 to TRBJ2-7; D call uncertain. CDR3 size: 12 residues. Trimming removed 6 bases from V and 3 bases from J, with 9 bases in between. Germline values: CDR1 MDHEN, CDR2 SYDVKM. The CDR3 region has the DNA TGTGCCAGCAGGGGCCCCAGCTACGAGCAGTACTTC. It specifies CASRGPSYEQYF.

In its sample, this clone was seen a few times. This sample also contains other DNA sequences that code for the same CDR3. The V call is TRBV19, the J call TRBJ1-1; D gene uncertain. Looked up from germline, CDR1 is LNHDA and CDR2 is SQIVND (reference sequence). The CDR3 is 13 amino acids. V was pared by 3 bases and J by 2 bases, with 7 bases between. The CDR3 region has the DNA TGTGCCAGTAGTATCCCAGGAAACACTGAAGCTTTCTTT. Protein sequence: CASSIPGNTEAFF.

The chain has TRBV6-1 and TRBJ1-2; D not certain. Trimming left V 1 base short and J 0 bases short, with 15 bases between. This CDR3 has 17 residues. Germline-derived CDR1 and CDR2 are MNHNS and SASEGT. CDR3 amino acids: CASSEGAALRANYGYTF. The DNA for the CDR3 is TGTGCCAGCAGTGAAGGGGCAGCCCTCCGAGCTAACTATGGCTACACCTTC.

This clone showed up just a few times. V usage is TRBV19 and J usage is TRBJ1-1; unclear D gene. The germline gives CDR1 LNHDA, CDR2 SQIVND (reference sequence). The CDR3 has 13 amino acids. Trimming left V 1 base short and J 7 bases short, with 10 bases between. CDR3 sequence (DNA): TGTGCCAGTAGTATAGGATCGGCATTTGAAGCTTTCTTT. Amino acid sequence: CASSIGSAFEAFF.

The chain combines TRBV7-9 with TRBJ2-3, with D maybe TRBD1 (6 bases). The CDR3 loop spans 16 amino acids. Germline V gene lookup returns CDR1 SEHNR and CDR2 FQNEAQ (reference sequence). V was cut by 4 bases and J by 1 base, with 15 bases left in between. CDR3 amino acids: CASSSNREYGTDTQYF. The CDR3 DNA reads as TGTGCCAGCAGCTCAAACAGGGAATACGGCACAGATACGCAGTATTTT.

This clone was counted only a few times. Different DNA sequences within this sample yield the same CDR3. The CDR3 nucleotides are TGTGCCAGCAGTTACTCGATTAGTTTGAACACTGAAGCTTTCTTT. It yields the protein CASSYSISLNTEAFF. V and J are TRBV6-6 and TRBJ1-1; D remains ambiguous. The CDR3 is 15 residues long. CDR1 and CDR2 from the germline V gene are MNHNY and SVGAGI (reference sequence). V lost 0 bases, J lost 0 bases, and 8 bases lay in between.

The CDR3, as DNA: TGTGCCAGCAGTTACGATTTGGGACAGGGCTACGAGCAGTACTTC. Protein product: CASSYDLGQGYEQYF. The chain combines TRBV6-5 with TRBJ2-7, with 9 bases fitting TRBD1. The CDR3 loop spans 15 amino acids. Per the germline V gene, CDR1 is MNHEY and CDR2 is SVGAGI. V lost 2 bases and J lost 3; bases outside the gene matches: 5.

The J gene is TRBJ1-1, the V gene TRBV5-8, with unresolved D. This CDR3 is built from 11 residues. Trimming stripped 2 bases from V and 8 bases from J, with 7 bases between. In germline, CDR1 is SGHTS, CDR2 YDEGEE. The CDR3 DNA follows: TGTGCCAGCAGCTTAAGTTCGGAAGCTTTCTTT. Translation: CASSLSSEAFF.

The rearrangement uses TRBV5-1 and TRBJ1-2; a weak D match, TRBD1 (6 bases). CDR3 length: 14 amino acids. V lost 0 bases and J 3 bases, leaving 9 bases between the germline ends. CDR1 SGHRS and CDR2 YFSETQ come from the germline V gene. CDR3 sequence: CASSLGTGYYGYTF. The CDR3, as DNA: TGCGCCAGCAGCTTGGGTACAGGGTACTATGGCTACACCTTC.

This clone showed up just once. The chain employs TRBV30 and TRBJ2-1, with a weak D call TRBD1 (5 bases). Germline V gene sequence: CDR1 GTSNPN, CDR2 SVGIG (reference sequence). Trimming pared 0 bases from V and 5 bases from J, leaving 14 bases between. The CDR3 totals 15 residues. CDR3 region: CAWSVPQALNNEQFF. The CDR3 DNA is TGTGCCTGGAGTGTACCACAGGCCCTTAACAATGAGCAGTTCTTC. Filled out from reference TRBV30 and TRBJ2-1, the complete variable domain reads SQTIHQWPATLVQPVGSPLSLECTVEGTSNPNLYWYRQAAGRGLQLLFYSVGIGQISSEVPQNLSASRPQDRQFILSSKKLLLSDSGFYLCAWSVPQALNNEQFFGPGTRLTVL.

The chain recombines TRBV4-3 with TRBJ2-1; D perhaps matches TRBD1 (6 bases). Germline V gives CDR1 LGHNA, CDR2 YSLEER. This CDR3 is 15 amino acids long. V lost 1 base to trimming and J lost 6 bases, with 13 bases between them. The CDR3 bases are TGCGCCAGCAGCCAAGGCAGGGGTTTGATCAATGAGCAGTTCTTC. Its protein is CASSQGRGLINEQFF.

This clone was seen just once. Other DNA sequences from this sample encode an identical CDR3 as well. The chain uses TRBV27 and TRBJ2-1; perhaps TRBD2 as D (5 bases). Trimming removed 3 bases from V and 4 bases from J, with 7 bases in between. From germline, CDR1 is MNHEY and CDR2 SMNVEV (reference sequence). This CDR3 region has 13 residues. The CDR3 here is CASSFSGYNEQFF. The CDR3 bases are TGTGCCAGCAGTTTCTCGGGGTACAATGAGCAGTTCTTC.

The rearrangement joins TRBV11-2 to TRBJ2-5, with a possible D match to TRBD2 (6 bases). V lost 6 bases to trimming and J lost 5 bases, with 22 bases between them. The CDR3 contains 16 residues. The V gene's germline CDR1 is SGHAT and CDR2 FQNNGV. CDR3 region: CASRKEYGSRQETQYF. CDR3 coding DNA: TGTGCCAGCAGGAAAGAATACGGGAGTCGTCAGGAGACCCAGTACTTC. Full variable domain (missing parts from reference TRBV11-2 and TRBJ2-5): EAGVAQSPRYKIIEKRQSVAFWCNPISGHATLYWYQQILGQGPKLLIQFQNNGVVDDSQLPKDRFSAERLKGVDSTLKIQPAKLEDSAVYLCASRKEYGSRQETQYFGPGTRLLVL.

The genes are TRBV7-9 and TRBJ1-2; no reliable D call. Germline assignment: CDR1 SEHNR and CDR2 FQNEAQ (reference sequence). Between the trimmed V and J ends, which lost 1 base and 0 bases, there was a span of 9 bases. CDR3 size: 15 residues. Here the CDR3 DNA reads TGTGCCAGCAGCTTAGATAGAACAGCTAACTATGGCTACACCTTC. As protein: CASSLDRTANYGYTF.

The rearrangement joins TRBV5-6 to TRBJ2-5, with D tentatively TRBD1 (6 bases). The V and J ends lost 2 bases and 9 bases respectively, with 14 bases between them. The CDR3 has 13 amino acids. Germline CDR1 is SGHDT and CDR2 is YYEEEE. The CDR3 coding sequence is TGTGCCAGCAGCTTTCAGGACAGTGAATCCCAGTACTTC. It specifies CASSFQDSESQYF.

This clone was seen a single time. The CDR3: CSVVLADYYEQYF. CDR3 in DNA: TGCAGCGTTGTTCTAGCGGATTACTACGAGCAGTACTTC. V gene TRBV29-1 combines with J gene TRBJ2-7; 7 positions agree with TRBD2. The CDR3 is made up of 13 amino acids. The germline gives CDR1 SQVTM, CDR2 ANQGSEA. The trim removed 4 bases at V and 3 bases at J, leaving 6 bases unmatched.

This clone was observed a handful of times. Other DNA variants within this sample encode the same CDR3. The J gene is TRBJ1-5, the V gene TRBV7-9, with D unresolved. Germline V lookup: CDR1 SEHNR, CDR2 FQNEAQ (reference sequence). V gave up 1 base and J gave up 1 base, with 2 bases separating them. The CDR3 length is 13 residues. The CDR3, as DNA: TGTGCCAGCAGCTTAGAGAGCAATCAGCCCCAGCATTTT. As protein: CASSLESNQPQHF.

The chain uses TRBV25-1 and TRBJ2-1, with 7 bases identical to TRBD2. The CDR3 consists of 15 residues. V was clipped by 5 bases and J by 2 bases; unmatched bases: 6. The germline CDR1 and CDR2 sequences are MGHDK and SYGVNS. The CDR3 coding sequence is TGTGCCAGCAGTCAGGGCGGGAGTACCTACAATGAGCAGTTCTTC. It is translated as CASSQGGSTYNEQFF. Looking up the rest from reference TRBV25-1 and TRBJ2-1 gives the full variable domain: EADIYQTPRYLVIGTGKKITLECSQTMGHDKMYWYQQDPGMELHLIHYSYGVNSTEKGDLSSESTVSRIRTEHFPLTLESARPSHTSQYLCASSQGGSTYNEQFFGPGTRLTVL.